This T cell receptor beta chain emerged from a study of cytomegalovirus exposure and HLA in healthy donors. Study-level information: The roughly 700 first-cohort repertoires shared a platform with the roughly 130 validation repertoires, as reported in a later analysis. Study results and limitations: According to the study, 160 or so TCR beta chains were cytomegalovirus-associated.

V shed 4 bases, J shed 3 bases, and the junction held 2 bases outside the gene matches. Per germline, CDR1 KGHSH and CDR2 LQKENI. The CDR3 extends over 15 amino acids. Details on this clone: What it binds is unknown.

TCRdb keeps only in-frame clones here, not all; method: immunoSEQ multiplex PCR. This table holds tens of thousands of clones, roughly nine tenths found once. The donors were part of the validation cohort, which consisted of under 150 subjects and was separate from the first cohort of hundreds of subjects. This chain joins TRBV18 and TRBJ2-2; 10 bases are a match to TRBD2. The source of this sequence is a man aged 18-30 years in good health and CMV-seronegative. The sample comprised PBMCs. The CDR3 protein is CASSRTSGYTGELFF. DNA of the CDR3: TGTGCCAGCTCACGGACTAGCGGTTACACCGGGGAGCTGTTTTTT. The full variable domain, with the rest looked up from reference TRBV18 and TRBJ2-2, is NAGVMQNPRHLVRRRGQEARLRCSPMKGHSHVYWYRQLPEEGLKFMVYLQKENIIDESGMPKERFSAEFPKEGPSILRIQQVVRGDSAAYFCASSRTSGYTGELFFGEGSRLTVL.